This T cell receptor beta chain is from a study of OX40 agonist ivuxolimab in advanced cancers. The study's findings and limits: Clonal expansion in partial responders at 0.1-3.0 mg/kg ranked among the lowest. The expanded peripheral T cells' antigen specificity was not determined.

Patients with a history of autoimmune disease or on systemic immunosuppression were excluded. This table comes from immunoSEQ multiplex PCR, and its TCRdb copy is limited to in-frame clones, with some not included. The repertoire holds 58,000 or so clones, with about four fifths as singletons. This clone was observed a handful of times. What it binds is unknown. The CDR3 totals 14 residues. Germline CDR1 and CDR2: SGHRS and YFSETQ. With 2 bases removed from V and 2 bases from J, the gap between germline ends came to 9 bases. The TCR sequence derives from an adult with an advanced solid tumor such as melanoma, head and neck, liver or kidney cancer. This sequence joins TRBV5-1 and TRBJ2-3; D remains ambiguous. Source: CD4+ or CD8+ T cells sorted from blood, taken in a trial of the OX40 agonist ivuxolimab. CDR3 DNA sequence: TGCGCCAGCAGCTTAGGTGGATACACAGATACGCAGTATTTT. Amino acid sequence: CASSLGGYTDTQYF.